This is a list of T cell receptor beta chains from one sample in a study of blood T cell dynamics during melanoma immunotherapy. Profiled with immunoSEQ multiplex PCR; TCRdb holds only in-frame clones, not every one. The data show roughly 17,000 clones, with 83% seen just once and around 8% held by the top ten. Sequencing used blood, obtained from a patient treated with checkpoint blockade. The receptors shown here come from a human donor with melanoma. CDR3s include the opening cysteine and the closing phenylalanine or tryptophan.

v_call: TRBV4-3
j_call: TRBJ1-2
cdr3_aa: CASSPEGNGYGYTF

v_call: TRBV4-3
j_call: NA
cdr3_aa: CASSPGTSGLYEQYF

v_call: TRBV6-5
j_call: TRBJ2-5
cdr3_aa: CASWRTRRETQYF

v_call: TRBV6-1
j_call: TRBJ1-1
cdr3_aa: CASSEAWTAEAFF

v_call: TRBV2
j_call: TRBJ2-1
cdr3_aa: CASSERVAGNEQFF

v_call: TRBV25-1
j_call: TRBJ1-1
cdr3_aa: CASSEYLGVSEAFF

v_call: TRBV20-1
j_call: TRBJ2-7
cdr3_aa: CSAKTGVRQYF

v_call: TRBV7-8
j_call: TRBJ2-3
cdr3_aa: CASSLVGGYTDTQYF

v_call: TRBV7-3
j_call: TRBJ2-5
cdr3_aa: CASSPTGRDETQYF

v_call: TRBV28
j_call: TRBJ2-7
cdr3_aa: CASSQGAYEQYF

v_call: TRBV6-1
j_call: TRBJ1-5
cdr3_aa: CASISAGTVNQPQHF

v_call: TRBV7-2
j_call: TRBJ1-1
cdr3_aa: CASSPPKRARSTEAFF

v_call: TRBV18
j_call: TRBJ1-4
cdr3_aa: CASSPSGTGVEKLFF

v_call: TRBV11-2
j_call: TRBJ1-5
cdr3_aa: CASSLEAQGQPQHF

v_call: TRBV5-1
j_call: TRBJ1-3
cdr3_aa: CASSNRTGAGNTIYF

v_call: TRBV28
j_call: TRBJ2-5
cdr3_aa: CASSTPGLAEKETQYF

v_call: TRBV21-1
j_call: TRBJ1-1
cdr3_aa: CASRSDTMVEAFF

v_call: TRBV7-2
j_call: TRBJ2-7
cdr3_aa: CASSSDRVGEQYF

v_call: TRBV19
j_call: TRBJ2-3
cdr3_aa: CASSMGGVSTDTQYF

v_call: TRBV7-8
j_call: TRBJ2-5
cdr3_aa: CASSIALRGAGEVWTQYF

v_call: TRBV28
j_call: TRBJ1-1
cdr3_aa: CASIGSSNTEAFF

v_call: TRBV7-6
j_call: TRBJ2-1
cdr3_aa: CASSSPQGLGYEQFF

v_call: TRBV5-6
j_call: TRBJ2-1
cdr3_aa: CASSSLAGTYNEQFF

v_call: TRBV4-2
j_call: TRBJ1-3
cdr3_aa: CASSQARTGAGNTIYF

v_call: TRBV10-3
j_call: TRBJ2-3
cdr3_aa: CAIRAESTDTQYF

v_call: TRBV6-1
j_call: TRBJ2-3
cdr3_aa: CASTASGSIDTQYF

v_call: TRBV19
j_call: TRBJ2-1
cdr3_aa: CASSKGLAGQLEQFF

v_call: TRBV5-1
j_call: TRBJ2-7
cdr3_aa: CASSSGLTGYEQYF

v_call: TRBV2
j_call: TRBJ2-4
cdr3_aa: CASSEAWGVVYF

v_call: TRBV11-1
j_call: TRBJ2-1
cdr3_aa: CASSPDSGQQFF

v_call: TRBV19
j_call: TRBJ1-5
cdr3_aa: CASSIKQGYNQPQHF

v_call: TRBV27
j_call: TRBJ1-1
cdr3_aa: CASSLDRAYTEAFF

v_call: TRBV5-1
j_call: TRBJ2-1
cdr3_aa: CASSRSPDNEQFF

v_call: TRBV5-1
j_call: TRBJ1-1
cdr3_aa: CASSLTGTAATDTEAFF

v_call: TRBV6-6
j_call: TRBJ2-7
cdr3_aa: CASSLSGRASEQYF

v_call: TRBV18
j_call: TRBJ2-7
cdr3_aa: CASSPPDGSEQYF

v_call: TRBV7-3
j_call: TRBJ2-5
cdr3_aa: CASSLREGETQYF

v_call: TRBV7-6
j_call: TRBJ2-2
cdr3_aa: CASSLVLVDGELFF

v_call: TRBV2
j_call: TRBJ1-6
cdr3_aa: CASGILGTNNSPLHF

v_call: TRBV27
j_call: TRBJ2-1
cdr3_aa: CASSLLATRGQFF

v_call: TRBV6-5
j_call: TRBJ2-2
cdr3_aa: CASSSLAGTNTGELFF

v_call: TRBV7-2
j_call: TRBJ2-1
cdr3_aa: CASTVAGGGAYNEQFF

v_call: TRBV27
j_call: TRBJ2-3
cdr3_aa: CASSINSGRWTDTQYF

v_call: TRBV9
j_call: TRBJ2-2
cdr3_aa: CASSARGGLGGELFF

v_call: TRBV30
j_call: TRBJ1-6
cdr3_aa: CAWSGGAGRSPLHF

v_call: TRBV27
j_call: TRBJ2-2
cdr3_aa: CASSYIGTSDGELFF

v_call: TRBV28
j_call: TRBJ2-1
cdr3_aa: CASSLPKYEQFF

v_call: TRBV5-6
j_call: TRBJ2-5
cdr3_aa: CASNLIGAEQETQYF

v_call: TRBV7-9
j_call: TRBJ1-4
cdr3_aa: CASSLGQGNEKLFF

v_call: TRBV27
j_call: TRBJ1-1
cdr3_aa: CASRETATNTEAFF

v_call: TRBV28
j_call: TRBJ2-7
cdr3_aa: CASSARFLSGDHYEQYF

v_call: TRBV19
j_call: TRBJ2-1
cdr3_aa: CASSGKGGRAGKYNEQFF

v_call: TRBV28
j_call: TRBJ1-5
cdr3_aa: CASSYPPGGPSNQPQHF

v_call: TRBV4-2
j_call: TRBJ2-3
cdr3_aa: CASSWGLAGAVDTQYF

v_call: TRBV18
j_call: TRBJ2-2
cdr3_aa: CASSLNQGSSNTGELFF

v_call: TRBV28
j_call: TRBJ1-3
cdr3_aa: CASSRDRGVGNTIYF

v_call: TRBV7-9
j_call: TRBJ1-1
cdr3_aa: CASSDRALGTEAFF

v_call: TRBV27
j_call: TRBJ2-7
cdr3_aa: CASSFRTGGTYEQYF

v_call: TRBV30
j_call: TRBJ2-3
cdr3_aa: CAWSQLAGPDTQYF